This T cell receptor beta chain came from a study of vaccination effects on CD4 cells after COVID-19. The V gene lost 7 bases and the J gene lost 1 base, with 10 bases spanning the gap. Germline values: CDR1 MNHEY, CDR2 SVGAGI. The CDR3 consists of 13 residues. Profiling relied on immunoSEQ multiplex PCR, and the TCRdb table lists in-frame clones only, not all of them. The table has about 22,000 clones, about three quarters seen once. In the ViraFEST assay, antigen-specific CD4+ clonotypes were identified by expansion after peptide-pool stimulation. Subsequent to roughly 9 days of culture, CD4+ T cells were isolated. Notes on this clone: Its antigen is undetermined.

Study findings and constraints: Small numbers of convalescent patients limited the study. It also lacked early post-infection timepoints.

The material sequenced was CD4+ T cells from PBMCs cultured with HCoV-229E spike peptides, taken before COVID-19 vaccination. This receptor was obtained from a human donor who received a COVID-19 vaccine. The chain combines TRBV6-5 with TRBJ1-1; no definite D call. CDR3 sequence (DNA): TGTGCCAGCACTAGGGTGGGGAACACTGAAGCTTTCTTT. Its translation: CASTRVGNTEAFF.